The rows below give T cell receptor beta chains drawn from one sample of a study of glioma-infiltrating T cells after dendritic cell vaccination. Sequencing was performed with immunoSEQ multiplex PCR; in TCRdb, only in-frame clones are kept and a portion is missing. The table has 75,000 to 100,000 clones, 75% to 85% seen once. This sample comprised blood, obtained before dendritic cell vaccination. These receptors originate from a human donor with glioblastoma. Both conserved end residues are part of each CDR3. D genes are given only for firm matches. Expanded clones get a size class; other rows say once, few or many, or leave the size out.

D: -
V: TRBV10-2
J: TRBJ1-6
size: many
DNA: TGCGCCAGCAGTGAGACAGGGATGTATTCACCCCTCCACTTT
CDR3: CASSETGMYSPLHF

D: TRBD1
V: TRBV5-5
J: TRBJ1-4
size: few
DNA: TGTGCCAGCAGCGGACGGACAGGGACATCGGAAAAACTGTTTTTT
CDR3: CASSGRTGTSEKLFF

D: TRBD2
V: TRBV7-2
J: TRBJ2-2
size: -
DNA: TGTGCCAGCAGCCGTCGGACTAGGTCGAACACCGGGGAGCTGTTTTTT
CDR3: CASSRRTRSNTGELFF

D: -
V: TRBV30
J: TRBJ2-3
size: -
DNA: TGTGCCTGGAGTCGGGGCACAGATACGCAGTATTTT
CDR3: CAWSRGTDTQYF

D: -
V: TRBV5-8
J: TRBJ1-6
size: few
DNA: TGTGCCAGCAGCTTGGAAGGCGGATCTAATTCACCCCTCCACTTT
CDR3: CASSLEGGSNSPLHF

D: -
V: TRBV15
J: TRBJ1-5
size: -
DNA: TGTGCCACCAGCAGAGATCCTCGCAGGGGCGGCAATCAGCCCCAGCATTTT
CDR3: CATSRDPRRGGNQPQHF

D: TRBD2
V: TRBV19
J: TRBJ2-5
size: -
DNA: TGTGCCAGTATGGGGACTAGCGGGAGAGTAGAGACCCAGTACTTC
CDR3: CASMGTSGRVETQYF

D: TRBD2
V: TRBV7-7
J: TRBJ2-5
size: few
DNA: TGTGCTAAGGCGGGAGTTGGAGAGACCCAGTACTTC
CDR3: CAKAGVGETQYF

D: TRBD1
V: TRBV2
J: TRBJ1-1
size: few
DNA: TGTGCCAGCAGGGAGACAGGGGGCCCTGAAGCTTTCTTT
CDR3: CASRETGGPEAFF

D: -
V: TRBV10-2
J: TRBJ2-5
size: few
DNA: TGCGCCACCTTAGCCTGGGTGGGCCAAGAGACCCAGTACTTC
CDR3: CATLAWVGQETQYF

D: -
V: TRBV4-2
J: TRBJ2-2
size: -
DNA: TGTGCCAGCAGCCAAGAGATATCCCCAGGGGAGAGGAGCACCGGGGAGCTGTTTTTT
CDR3: CASSQEISPGERSTGELFF

D: -
V: TRBV19
J: TRBJ1-5
size: -
DNA: TGTGCCAGTAGTAAATACAGGGAAGCCAGCAATCAGCCCCAGCATTTT
CDR3: CASSKYREASNQPQHF

D: TRBD2
V: TRBV7-6
J: TRBJ2-3
size: few
DNA: TGTGCCAGCAGCCCCTGGACTAGCGGGGGGGCCACAGATACGCAGTATTTT
CDR3: CASSPWTSGGATDTQYF

D: TRBD1
V: TRBV19
J: TRBJ2-4
size: -
DNA: TGTGCCAGTAGTAGGGAACAGGGGATTCAGTACTTC
CDR3: CASSREQGIQYF

D: -
V: TRBV6-5
J: TRBJ2-3
size: -
DNA: TGTGCCAGCAGTATACTAGGTTTTAGTACAGATACGCAGTATTTT
CDR3: CASSILGFSTDTQYF

D: -
V: TRBV19
J: TRBJ2-3
size: -
DNA: TGTGCCAGTAGTATAGGCGAGCGGAATACGCAGTATTTT
CDR3: CASSIGERNTQYF

D: -
V: TRBV7-3
J: TRBJ2-3
size: -
DNA: TGTGCCAGCAGCCCGGACTATCTTAGCACAGATACGCAGTATTTT
CDR3: CASSPDYLSTDTQYF

D: -
V: TRBV4-1
J: TRBJ2-5
size: few
DNA: TGCGCCAGCAGCCCCTACGGTCAAGAGACCCAGTACTTC
CDR3: CASSPYGQETQYF

D: -
V: TRBV2
J: TRBJ1-1
size: few
DNA: TGTGCCAGCAGTGATGGCTACACTGAAGCTTTCTTT
CDR3: CASSDGYTEAFF

D: -
V: TRBV5-1
J: TRBJ1-4
size: -
DNA: TGCGCCAGCAGCTTGGAAAGGGGCGGTGAAAAACTGTTTTTT
CDR3: CASSLERGGEKLFF

D: TRBD2
V: TRBV30
J: TRBJ2-2
size: -
DNA: TGTGCCTGGGTTAGCGGGGGGCTCACCGGGGAGCTGTTTTTT
CDR3: CAWVSGGLTGELFF

D: -
V: TRBV6-6
J: TRBJ2-4
size: -
DNA: TGTGCCAGCAGCCGCCTCATACAGCTAGCCAAAAACATTCAGTACTTC
CDR3: CASSRLIQLAKNIQYF

D: -
V: TRBV7-9
J: TRBJ2-5
size: -
DNA: TGTGCCAGCAGCCAACGGACAGAAAACCAAGAGACCCAGTACTTC
CDR3: CASSQRTENQETQYF

D: TRBD2
V: TRBV7-3
J: TRBJ2-3
size: -
DNA: TGTGCCAGCAGCTTATCTCGTGGGAGGGCCACAGATACGCAGTATTTT
CDR3: CASSLSRGRATDTQYF

D: -
V: TRBV6-4
J: TRBJ1-1
size: -
DNA: TGTGCCAGCAGTCCGAGTCCGGGCACTGAAGCTTTCTTT
CDR3: CASSPSPGTEAFF

D: -
V: TRBV19
J: TRBJ2-2
size: -
DNA: TGTGCCAGTAGTATATCCGGGAAGCCCTGGGACGGGGAGCTGTTTTTT
CDR3: CASSISGKPWDGELFF

D: TRBD1
V: TRBV9
J: TRBJ2-1
size: -
DNA: TGTGCCAGCAGTAAATACAGGGGCGGCGCGGGCAATGAGCAGTTCTTC
CDR3: CASSKYRGGAGNEQFF

D: -
V: TRBV21-1
J: TRBJ2-4
size: -
DNA: TGTGCCAGCAGCAAAGTCTCGCCAACTTTAGCCAAAAACATTCAGTACTTC
CDR3: CASSKVSPTLAKNIQYF

D: TRBD1
V: TRBV4-1
J: TRBJ2-7
size: -
DNA: TGCGCCAGCAGCCAAGTTCCGGGACAGGGGCGCGGGCTAATCTACGAGCAGTACTTC
CDR3: CASSQVPGQGRGLIYEQYF

D: TRBD1
V: TRBV5-1
J: TRBJ2-7
size: once
DNA: TGCGCCAGCAGCTTGGAGGACAGGGAGGACGAGCAGTACTTC
CDR3: CASSLEDREDEQYF

D: -
V: TRBV29-1
J: TRBJ2-1
size: once
DNA: TGCAGCGTTCGCGGGACTTGGAACAATGAGCAGTTCTTC
CDR3: CSVRGTWNNEQFF

D: -
V: TRBV28
J: TRBJ2-4
size: few
DNA: TGTGCCAGCAGTTTAGGGAATTCAGGGCCCAAAAACATTCAGTACTTC
CDR3: CASSLGNSGPKNIQYF

D: TRBD2
V: TRBV6-4
J: TRBJ2-1
size: once
DNA: TGTGCCAGCAGTGTAAGCGGGAGCTCCTACAATGAGCAGTTCTTC
CDR3: CASSVSGSSYNEQFF

D: -
V: TRBV4-1
J: TRBJ2-7
size: once
DNA: TGCGCCAGCAGCCAAGACTCCAGCCAGGGGATTCTGGACGAGCAGTACTTC
CDR3: CASSQDSSQGILDEQYF

D: TRBD2
V: TRBV9
J: TRBJ2-2
size: -
DNA: TGTGCCAGCAGCCCCTGGGGTAGCGGGAATCTCGGGGAGCTGTTTTTT
CDR3: CASSPWGSGNLGELFF

D: TRBD2
V: TRBV9
J: TRBJ2-1
size: -
DNA: TGTGCCAGCAGCGTTAGCGGGTTTCCCTACAATGAGCAGTTCTTC
CDR3: CASSVSGFPYNEQFF

D: -
V: TRBV28
J: TRBJ1-5
size: -
DNA: TGTGCCAGCAGTTTATACGGGGGGGGTAATCAGCCCCAGCATTTT
CDR3: CASSLYGGGNQPQHF

D: TRBD1
V: TRBV18
J: TRBJ2-2
size: once
DNA: TGTGCCAGCTCACGGGACAGGGGGAACACCGGGGAGCTGTTTTTT
CDR3: CASSRDRGNTGELFF

D: TRBD1
V: TRBV29-1
J: TRBJ1-1
size: -
DNA: TGCAGCGTTAATGACCCCGGGACAGGGATCCCTGAAGCTTTCTTT
CDR3: CSVNDPGTGIPEAFF

D: TRBD2
V: TRBV2
J: TRBJ2-1
size: -
DNA: TGTGCCAGCAGTGGGGGACTAGCGGGTGGTGAGCAGTTCTTC
CDR3: CASSGGLAGGEQFF

D: -
V: TRBV19
J: TRBJ1-1
size: -
DNA: TGTGCCAGTAGTCCCAGCCCGCAGGCAAAGAACACTGAAGCTTTCTTT
CDR3: CASSPSPQAKNTEAFF

D: TRBD1
V: TRBV5-1
J: TRBJ2-5
size: -
DNA: TGCGCCAGCAGCGGGATAACAGGGGTTGGGCAAGAGACCCAGTACTTC
CDR3: CASSGITGVGQETQYF

D: -
V: TRBV6-1
J: TRBJ2-2
size: -
DNA: TGTGCCAGCATGATACAAAAGTACAGGCTGTTTTTT
CDR3: CASMIQKYRLFF

D: -
V: TRBV5-1
J: TRBJ2-3
size: -
DNA: TGCGCCAGCAGAAAGGTAGCCGATACGCAGTATTTT
CDR3: CASRKVADTQYF

D: TRBD2
V: TRBV6-1
J: TRBJ2-7
size: -
DNA: TGTGCCAGCAGTGTCCGAAGCGGGGGAAACTACGAGCAGTACTTC
CDR3: CASSVRSGGNYEQYF

D: -
V: TRBV4-1
J: TRBJ2-3
size: -
DNA: TGCGCCAGCAGCCAATCGACTAGTTTCCTCTCAGATACGCAGTATTTT
CDR3: CASSQSTSFLSDTQYF

D: TRBD2
V: TRBV5-6
J: TRBJ2-7
size: -
DNA: TGTGCCAGCAGCCCAATTGCTCCGGGACTAGCAGGGTACGAGCAGTACTTC
CDR3: CASSPIAPGLAGYEQYF

D: TRBD2
V: TRBV2
J: TRBJ2-1
size: -
DNA: TGTGCCAGCGGCGTGCGGGAGTGGGACTACAATGAGCAGTTCTTC
CDR3: CASGVREWDYNEQFF

D: TRBD2
V: TRBV7-2
J: TRBJ2-3
size: -
DNA: TGTGCCAGCAGTCGTACGGGACTAGGGGGAGATACGCAGTATTTT
CDR3: CASSRTGLGGDTQYF

D: -
V: TRBV2
J: TRBJ2-7
size: -
DNA: TGTGCCAGCAACCTTGCGGGCTACGAGCAGTACTTC
CDR3: CASNLAGYEQYF

D: TRBD1
V: TRBV19
J: TRBJ2-7
size: -
DNA: TGTGCCAGTAGTATAGCCGGGACAGGTCTTTACGAGCAGTACTTC
CDR3: CASSIAGTGLYEQYF

D: -
V: TRBV2
J: TRBJ2-5
size: -
DNA: TGTGCAGAGCTCGACGCTAGTCAAGAGACCCAGTACTTC
CDR3: CAELDASQETQYF

D: TRBD2
V: TRBV7-2
J: TRBJ2-3
size: -
DNA: TGTGCCAGCAGCTTAGGACTAGCGGGGGCAGGGGATACGCAGTATTTT
CDR3: CASSLGLAGAGDTQYF

D: TRBD2
V: TRBV18
J: TRBJ2-6
size: -
DNA: TGTGCCAGCTCACCGTGGACTAGCGGGCCTGGGGCCAACGTCCTGACTTTC
CDR3: CASSPWTSGPGANVLTF

D: TRBD1
V: TRBV2
J: TRBJ2-1
size: -
DNA: TGTGCCAGCAGTGGACAGGGTATCAATGAGCAGTTCTTC
CDR3: CASSGQGINEQFF

D: TRBD1
V: TRBV10-3
J: TRBJ1-1
size: once
DNA: TGTGCCACCCTACAGGGGGCGTTGAACACTGAAGCTTTCTTT
CDR3: CATLQGALNTEAFF